The 26 T cell receptor beta chains given below trace back to one sample, sequenced in a study of T cell changes during pregnancy in multiple sclerosis. Clones were sequenced by immunoSEQ multiplex PCR, and TCRdb holds only the in-frame ones, with some missing. The sample contains 65,000 to 85,000 clones, roughly 91% of which appear only once. The sequences come from CD4+ T cells from peripheral blood mononuclear cells, collected after pregnancy. All receptors derive from a female donor with multiple sclerosis, enrolled in a pregnancy study.

The chain combines TRBV7-9 with TRBJ2-7; 12 bases are a match to TRBD2. The V gene end was trimmed by 2 bases and the J gene end by 6 bases; junction bases not matched to a gene: 11. CDR3 length: 17 residues. The germline V gene encodes CDR1 SEHNR and CDR2 FQNEAQ (reference sequence). CDR3 sequence: CASSLFPSGRGFLEQYF. CDR3 DNA sequence: TGTGCCAGCAGCTTATTTCCTAGCGGGAGGGGTTTCCTCGAGCAGTACTTC. Drawing the rest from reference TRBV7-9 and TRBJ2-7, the complete variable domain is DTGVSQNPRHKITKRGQNVTFRCDPISEHNRLYWYRQTLGQGPEFLTYFQNEAQLEKSRLLSDRFSAERPKGSFSTLEIQRTEQGDSAMYLCASSLFPSGRGFLEQYFGPGTRLTVT.

This chain joins TRBV2 and TRBJ2-2; D is unclear. Trimming shortened V by 4 bases and J by 5 bases, and 14 bases separated the two germline ends. Per the germline V gene, CDR1 is SNHLY and CDR2 is FYNNEI. The CDR3 extends over 15 amino acids. CDR3 coding DNA: TGTGCCAGCAGTGGGTTGAGGAGTCGGACCGGGGAGCTGTTTTTT. It is translated as CASSGLRSRTGELFF.

V is TRBV5-4 and J is TRBJ2-5, with D possibly being TRBD2 (6 bases). Trimming took 0 bases from V and 5 from J, leaving 17 bases between them. This CDR3 has 16 amino acids. Germline loops: CDR1 SGHNT, CDR2 YYREEE (reference sequence). CDR3 DNA sequence: TGTGCCAGCAGCTTGGGAGGAGGGGTAAGGCGGGAGACCCAGTACTTC. Protein product: CASSLGGGVRRETQYF.

The chain combines TRBV29-1 with TRBJ2-1; 7 bases fit TRBD2. V dropped 4 bases and J dropped 6; count of bases not matched to a gene: 18. The CDR3 is made up of 17 amino acids. CDR1 is SQVTM and CDR2 is ANQGSEA in the germline V gene. The CDR3 sequence is CSVGGGRGTTLGNEQFF. The CDR3, as DNA: TGCAGCGTTGGAGGTGGGCGGGGGACTACCTTGGGCAATGAGCAGTTCTTC.

The V call is TRBV7-9, the J call TRBJ2-3, with a tentative D call TRBD1 (5 bases). CDR1 SEHNR and CDR2 FQNEAQ come from the germline V gene (reference sequence). Trimming removed 5 bases from V and 6 bases from J, with 18 bases in between. The CDR3 length is 15 residues. Written as DNA, the CDR3 is TGTGCCAGCAGCCCCCAGATTCTTCCAGGGGATACGCAGTATTTT. The encoded protein is CASSPQILPGDTQYF. Drawing the rest from reference TRBV7-9 and TRBJ2-3, the complete variable domain is DTGVSQNPRHKITKRGQNVTFRCDPISEHNRLYWYRQTLGQGPEFLTYFQNEAQLEKSRLLSDRFSAERPKGSFSTLEIQRTEQGDSAMYLCASSPQILPGDTQYFGPGTRLTVL.

This chain links TRBV28 with TRBJ2-2; 9 nucleotides align to TRBD1. Per the germline V gene, CDR1 is MDHEN and CDR2 is SYDVKM. This CDR3 comprises 15 residues. J was trimmed by 5 bases and V by 4 bases; bases with no gene match: 5. CDR3 nucleotide sequence: TGTGCCAGCAGTTCAGACAGGGGGAAAACCGGGGAGCTGTTTTTT. This codes for CASSSDRGKTGELFF. The full variable domain, with the rest looked up from reference TRBV28 and TRBJ2-2, is DVKVTQSSRYLVKRTGEKVFLECVQDMDHENMFWYRQDPGLGLRLIYFSYDVKMKEKGDIPEGYSVSREKKERFSLILESASTNQTSMYLCASSSDRGKTGELFFGEGSRLTVL.

The chain links TRBV10-1 to TRBJ2-2; the match to TRBD2 covers 7 bases. The CDR3 extends over 16 amino acids. In germline, CDR1 is WNHNN, CDR2 SYGVQD (reference sequence). V lost 2 bases to trimming and J lost 4 bases; unmatched junction nucleotides: 7. In DNA, the CDR3 is TGCGCCAGCAGTGAGAAGCGGGGACCTCCCACCGGGGAGCTGTTTTTT. Translated, it gives CASSEKRGPPTGELFF.

V is TRBV5-1 and J is TRBJ2-1, with a weak D call TRBD1 (5 bases). This CDR3 is 14 amino acids long. The V and J ends lost 3 bases and 5 bases respectively, with 12 bases between them. Germline CDR1 SGHRS, CDR2 YFSETQ. CDR3 sequence reads: CASSSGSGNNEQFF. CDR3 sequence (DNA): TGCGCCAGCAGCTCCGGTTCAGGGAACAATGAGCAGTTCTTC.

V and J are TRBV6-1 and TRBJ2-5, with D perhaps matching TRBD2 (7 bases). The ends were cut back, 2 bases at V and 5 bases at J, with 12 bases in the middle. This CDR3 contains 14 residues. In germline, CDR1 is MNHNS, CDR2 SASEGT. The CDR3, as DNA: TGTGCCAGCAGTGAAAGGGGGGGCAGGGAGACCCAGTACTTC. Protein product: CASSERGGRETQYF.

CDR3 sequence: CASRPRLAVLSTDTQYF. The CDR3 DNA is TGTGCCAGCAGGCCCAGACTAGCGGTCCTTAGCACAGATACGCAGTATTTT. The rearrangement joins TRBV27 to TRBJ2-3; 9 nucleotides align to TRBD2. V shed 6 bases and J 0 bases; nucleotides not matched to a gene: 10. The CDR3 has 17 residues. Germline assignment: CDR1 MNHEY and CDR2 SMNVEV (reference sequence).

This clone was recorded only once. The chain joins TRBV15 to TRBJ2-6, with 7 nucleotides matching TRBD1. CDR1 is LNHNV, CDR2 YYDKDF, per germline (reference sequence). This CDR3 comprises 16 residues. V shed 5 bases, J shed 2 bases, and the junction held 6 bases outside the gene matches. CDR3 bases: TGTGCCACCAGCCCCGTAGACAGGGCTGGGGCCAACGTCCTGACTTTC. Its translation: CATSPVDRAGANVLTF.

The chain links TRBV19 to TRBJ2-2, with D unclear. Trimming stripped 2 bases from V and 4 bases from J, with 8 bases between. Germline lookup yields CDR1 LNHDA and CDR2 SQIVND (reference sequence). The CDR3 consists of 14 residues. The CDR3 is CASSILSSTGELFF. CDR3 sequence (DNA): TGTGCCAGTAGTATACTTAGTTCCACCGGGGAGCTGTTTTTT.

This clone appeared a single time. The chain uses TRBV6-1 and TRBJ2-7; 9 bases are shared with TRBD1. The junction had 14 bases not matched to a gene; V was cut back by 3 bases and J by 2 bases. Germline V lookup: CDR1 MNHNS, CDR2 SASEGT. CDR3 length: 18 amino acids. The CDR3 nucleotides are TGTGCCAGCAGTGACACCTTGCGCGACAGGGGGATCCCCTACGAGCAGTACTTC. It encodes CASSDTLRDRGIPYEQYF.

In nucleotides, the CDR3 is TGTGCCAGTAGCACGGACAGGGATCAGCCCCAGCATTTT. Translating gives CASSTDRDQPQHF. J is TRBJ1-5 and V is TRBV19; the match to TRBD1 covers 8 bases. J was trimmed by 5 bases and V by 6 bases; bases with no gene match: 3. The CDR3 loop spans 13 amino acids. CDR1 and CDR2 (germline): LNHDA, SQIVND (reference sequence).

This clone showed up just once. The J gene is TRBJ2-7, the V gene TRBV5-1; 10 positions agree with TRBD1. The CDR3 has 15 amino acids. Trimming took 0 bases from V and 4 from J; bases not matched to a gene: 4. CDR1 SGHRS and CDR2 YFSETQ come from the germline V gene. CDR3 protein: CASSLEGQGFYEQYF. CDR3 in DNA: TGCGCCAGCAGCTTGGAGGGACAGGGGTTTTACGAGCAGTACTTC. The full variable domain, with the rest looked up from reference TRBV5-1 and TRBJ2-7, is KAGVTQTPRYLIKTRGQQVTLSCSPISGHRSVSWYQQTPGQGLQFLFEYFSETQRNKGNFPGRFSGRQFSNSRSEMNVSTLELGDSALYLCASSLEGQGFYEQYFGPGTRLTVT.

This chain uses TRBV6-1 with TRBJ1-5; no reliable D call. Per the germline V gene, CDR1 is MNHNS and CDR2 is SASEGT. This CDR3 spans 15 amino acids. Between the trimmed V and J ends, which lost 4 bases and 0 bases, there was a span of 10 bases. This CDR3 is CASSGGDYSNQPQHF. CDR3 DNA: TGTGCCAGCAGTGGAGGCGATTATAGCAATCAGCCCCAGCATTTT.

The V gene is TRBV6-6, the J gene TRBJ2-3, with 7 bases identical to TRBD1. V dropped 4 bases and J dropped 4; count of bases not matched to a gene: 2. The germline gives CDR1 MNHNY, CDR2 SVGAGI (reference sequence). The CDR3 runs to 13 residues. This chain's CDR3 is CASSSQGPDTQYF. As DNA, the CDR3 is TGTGCCAGCAGTTCACAGGGGCCAGATACGCAGTATTTT.

This rearrangement joins TRBV7-2 to TRBJ2-2; D gene uncertain. Per the germline V gene, CDR1 is SGHTA and CDR2 is FQGNSA. V was clipped by 3 bases and J by 7 bases, with 6 bases between them. This CDR3 comprises 12 residues. CDR3 sequence (DNA): TGTGCCAGCAGCTTTGAGGTCGGGGAGCTGTTTTTT. It specifies CASSFEVGELFF.

The CDR3 DNA sequence: TGTGCCAGCAGTTTAGGGGGACTAGCGGGAGTGTTAGAGCAGTACTTC. This codes for CASSLGGLAGVLEQYF. This chain joins TRBV28 and TRBJ2-7, with TRBD2 matching over 14 bases. CDR3 size: 16 residues. V lost 2 bases, J lost 7 bases, and 7 bases stayed unmatched. The germline V gene has CDR1 MDHEN and CDR2 SYDVKM.

The chain employs TRBV5-4 and TRBJ1-2, with 8 bases that match TRBD1. The germline V gene has CDR1 SGHNT and CDR2 YYREEE (reference sequence). The CDR3 loop spans 15 amino acids. V shed 3 bases and J 6 bases; nucleotides not matched to a gene: 10. The CDR3 coding sequence is TGTGCCAGCAGCTCGCCAGGGGGCGCGGGAGATGGCTACACCTTC. It yields the protein CASSSPGGAGDGYTF.

The chain carries TRBV19 and TRBJ2-1; a weak D match, TRBD1 (6 bases). V was trimmed by 5 bases and J by 3 bases, leaving 11 bases between them. Germline values: CDR1 LNHDA, CDR2 SQIVND (reference sequence). The CDR3 runs 14 residues. CDR3: CASSEGQGYNEQFF. The CDR3 DNA reads as TGTGCCAGTAGTGAGGGACAAGGCTACAATGAGCAGTTCTTC.

This clone was recorded a few times. This rearrangement joins TRBV11-3 to TRBJ1-5; 10 nucleotides match TRBD1. V gave up 5 bases and J gave up 4 bases; unmatched junction bases: 11. CDR3 length: 17 residues. Germline values: CDR1 SGHNT, CDR2 YENEEA. The CDR3 sequence: CASSPPAGTGVNQPQHF. CDR3 DNA sequence: TGTGCCAGCAGCCCCCCCGCCGGGACAGGGGTGAATCAGCCCCAGCATTTT. The full variable domain, rest sourced from reference TRBV11-3 and TRBJ1-5, is EAGVVQSPRYKIIEKKQPVAFWCNPISGHNTLYWYLQNLGQGPELLIRYENEEAVDDSQLPKDRFSAERLKGVDSTLKIQPAELGDSAVYLCASSPPAGTGVNQPQHFGDGTRLSIL.

This sequence joins TRBV5-1 and TRBJ2-7, with a tentative D call TRBD2 (6 bases). The germline gives CDR1 SGHRS, CDR2 YFSETQ. Trimming removed 2 bases from V and 2 bases from J, with 14 bases in between. The CDR3 consists of 15 residues. Here the CDR3 reads CASSFVSGGTYEQYF. The CDR3 DNA follows: TGCGCCAGCAGCTTTGTCTCAGGAGGGACCTACGAGCAGTACTTC.

This rearrangement joins TRBV2 to TRBJ2-5; 10 bases line up with TRBD1. From germline, CDR1 is SNHLY and CDR2 FYNNEI. V was clipped by 6 bases and J by 2 bases; unmatched bases: 6. This CDR3 is built from 15 residues. The CDR3 protein is CASRAGTGAQETQYF. The DNA of the CDR3 is TGTGCCAGCAGGGCAGGGACAGGGGCGCAAGAGACCCAGTACTTC.

The V call is TRBV30, the J call TRBJ2-1; 9 nucleotides line up with TRBD2. In germline, CDR1 is GTSNPN, CDR2 SVGIG (reference sequence). The CDR3 is 16 residues long. Trimming at V came to 2 bases and at J to 4 bases, leaving 9 bases not matched to a gene. This chain's CDR3 is CAWSKAGGLGYNEQFF. The CDR3 DNA follows: TGTGCCTGGAGTAAGGCGGGGGGGCTTGGGTACAATGAGCAGTTCTTC.

The rearrangement links TRBV27 to TRBJ2-2; possible D gene TRBD2, 7 bases. With 6 bases removed from V and 2 bases from J, the gap between germline ends came to 13 bases. In germline, CDR1 is MNHEY, CDR2 SMNVEV (reference sequence). The CDR3 is 15 residues long. CDR3 protein: CASRSGGPNTGELFF. For the CDR3, the DNA is TGTGCCAGCAGATCCGGGGGGCCTAACACCGGGGAGCTGTTTTTT.